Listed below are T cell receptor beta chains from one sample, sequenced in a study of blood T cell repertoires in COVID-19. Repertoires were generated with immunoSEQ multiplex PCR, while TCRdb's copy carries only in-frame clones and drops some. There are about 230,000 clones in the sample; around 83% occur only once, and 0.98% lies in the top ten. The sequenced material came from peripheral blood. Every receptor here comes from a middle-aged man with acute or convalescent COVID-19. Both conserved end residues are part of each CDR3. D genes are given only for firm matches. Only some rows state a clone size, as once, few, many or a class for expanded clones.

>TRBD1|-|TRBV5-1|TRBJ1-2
TGCGCCAGCAATACAGGGGGGGACTATGGCTACACCTTC
CASNTGGDYGYTF
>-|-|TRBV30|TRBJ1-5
TGTGCCTGGAGAAGGCAGGGAAGCAATCAGCCCCAGCATTTT
CAWRRQGSNQPQHF
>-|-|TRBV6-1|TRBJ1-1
TGTGCCCGGGAGGACACTGAAGCTTTCTTT
CAREDTEAFF
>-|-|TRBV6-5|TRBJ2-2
TGTGCCAGCACCCCTGGACTCACCGGGGAGCTGTTTTTT
CASTPGLTGELFF
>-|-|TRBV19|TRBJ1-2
TGTGCCAGTAGCGCCACTAACAGGCTCTATGGCTACACCTTC
CASSATNRLYGYTF
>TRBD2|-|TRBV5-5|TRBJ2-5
TGTGCCAGCAGCTTGGGGTCTAGCGGGGCTCAAGAGACCCAGTACTTC
CASSLGSSGAQETQYF
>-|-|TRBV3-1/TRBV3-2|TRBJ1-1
TGTGCCAGCAGCCCACGGGACAAGATGAACATTGAAGCTTTCTTT
CASSPRDKMNIEAFF
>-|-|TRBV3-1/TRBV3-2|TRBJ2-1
TGTGCCAGCAGCCACCTTAACAATGAGCAGTTCTTC
CASSHLNNEQFF
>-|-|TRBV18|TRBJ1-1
TGTGCCAGCTCACCACCTACAGGGTTTGAGGCTGAAGCTTTCTTT
CASSPPTGFEAEAFF
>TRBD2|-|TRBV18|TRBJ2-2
TGTGCCAGCTCACCACAAGGGAGGGACACCGGGGAGCTGTTTTTT
CASSPQGRDTGELFF
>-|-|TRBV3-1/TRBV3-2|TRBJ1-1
TGTGCCAGCAGCCAATTCACAGGACAGGAAGCTTTCTTT
CASSQFTGQEAFF
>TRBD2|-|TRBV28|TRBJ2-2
TGTGCCAGCAGTTTGGGAGGGGTCAACACCGGGGAGCTGTTTTTT
CASSLGGVNTGELFF
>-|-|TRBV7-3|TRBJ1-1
TGTGCCAGCAGCGCCAGAGGGCAGAACACTGAAGCTTTCTTT
CASSARGQNTEAFF
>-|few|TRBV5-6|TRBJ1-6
TGTGCCAGCAGGGCGCCAGGGGCTAATTCACCCCTCCACTTT
CASRAPGANSPLHF
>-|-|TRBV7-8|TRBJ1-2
TGTGCCAGCAGCTTTGCCCGGGGGGGTGGGAACGACTATGGCTACACCTTC
CASSFARGGGNDYGYTF
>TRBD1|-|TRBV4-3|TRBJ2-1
TGCGCCAGCAGCCCCGGGACAGGGGGCTTTGAGCAGTTCTTC
CASSPGTGGFEQFF
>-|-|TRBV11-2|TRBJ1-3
TGTGCCAGCAGCTTAGGCAGGGGCAGAAACACCATATATTTT
CASSLGRGRNTIYF
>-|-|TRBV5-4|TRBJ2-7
TGTGCCAGCAGCTTGGGTCCGACAAACTCCTACGAGCAGTACTTC
CASSLGPTNSYEQYF
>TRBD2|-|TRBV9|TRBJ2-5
TGTGCCAGCAGCGTAGGGGCTAGCGGGGGGGTCTTAGAGACCCAGTACTTC
CASSVGASGGVLETQYF
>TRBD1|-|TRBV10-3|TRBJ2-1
TGTGCCATCAGTCCGGACAGGGAGCAGTTCTTC
CAISPDREQFF
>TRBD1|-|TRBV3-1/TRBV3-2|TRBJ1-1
TGTGCCAGCAGCCAGCGGACAGGCGTGAACACTGAAGCTTTCTTT
CASSQRTGVNTEAFF
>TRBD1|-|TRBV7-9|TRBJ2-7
TGTGCCAGCAGCTTAGTGGGGACAGCCTACGAGCAGTACTTC
CASSLVGTAYEQYF
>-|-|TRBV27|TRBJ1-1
TGTGCCAGCAGTTTCGCAGGGGCCGGAAACACTGAAGCTTTCTTT
CASSFAGAGNTEAFF
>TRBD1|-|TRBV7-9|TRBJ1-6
TGTGCCAGCAGCCGGGACAGTGATAATTCACCCCTCCACTTT
CASSRDSDNSPLHF
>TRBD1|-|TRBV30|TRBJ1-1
TGTGCCTGGAGTCGACAGGGGGCGAGTAGCACTGAAGCTTTCTTT
CAWSRQGASSTEAFF
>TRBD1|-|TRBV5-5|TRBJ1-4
TGTGCCAGCAGCTTGGGCACAGGGGAGATGACCGAAAAACTGTTTTTT
CASSLGTGEMTEKLFF
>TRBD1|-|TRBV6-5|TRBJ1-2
TGTGCCAGCAGTCCACAGGGGGCCCTACCCTATGGCTACACCTTC
CASSPQGALPYGYTF
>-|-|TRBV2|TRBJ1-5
TGTGCCAGCAGCGCTGACGGGGGGAATCAGCCCCAGCATTTT
CASSADGGNQPQHF
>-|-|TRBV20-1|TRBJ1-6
TGCAGTGCTAGTGCCCAGGAAGAACCTGTGGATAATTCACCCCTCCACTTT
CSASAQEEPVDNSPLHF
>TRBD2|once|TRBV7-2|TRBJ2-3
TGTGCCAGCAGCTTGGCTGCGGGGGGGACAGATACGCAGTATTTT
CASSLAAGGTDTQYF
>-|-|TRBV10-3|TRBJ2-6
TGTGCCACCGTATCTCCAGGGCTCTCTGGGGCCAACGTCCTGACTTTC
CATVSPGLSGANVLTF
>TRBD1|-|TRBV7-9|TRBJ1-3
TGTGCCAGCAGCCTGCCGCCGGGACAGACAAAAGAAAACACCATATATTTT
CASSLPPGQTKENTIYF
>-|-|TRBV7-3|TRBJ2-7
TGTGCCAGCAGCTTAGAGGGTAGCTCCTACGAGCAGTACTTC
CASSLEGSSYEQYF
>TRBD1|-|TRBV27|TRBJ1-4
TGTGCCAGCAGTTTAGCCTACAGGGGGGAAAAACTGTTTTTT
CASSLAYRGEKLFF
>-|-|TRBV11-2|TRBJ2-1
TGTGCCAGCAGCCCCCCCGCCGGGGGGCCTTCGGATGAGCAGTTCTTC
CASSPPAGGPSDEQFF
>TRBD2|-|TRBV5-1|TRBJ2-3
TGCGCCAGCAGCTTCGGGACTAGCGGAACAGATACGCAGTATTTT
CASSFGTSGTDTQYF
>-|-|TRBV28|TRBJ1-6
TGTGCCAGCAGTTTACTCCATTCACCCCTCCACTTT
CASSLLHSPLHF
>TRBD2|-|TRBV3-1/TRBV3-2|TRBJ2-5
TGTGCCAGCAGCCCATCGGGACTAGCGGGGTATGGAGTAGAGACCCAGTACTTC
CASSPSGLAGYGVETQYF
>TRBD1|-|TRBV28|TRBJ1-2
TGTGCCAGCAGTTCCAGGGCTGGACAGGCCGCTTGGGGCTACACCTTC
CASSSRAGQAAWGYTF
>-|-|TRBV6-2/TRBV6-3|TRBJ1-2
TGTGCCAGCAGTCCCGTGGACAGTCTAAACCTCTATGGCTACACCTTC
CASSPVDSLNLYGYTF
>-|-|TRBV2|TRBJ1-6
TGTGCCAGCAGTGAGGTCAGCTCCTATAATTCACCCCTCCACTTT
CASSEVSSYNSPLHF